This T cell receptor (beta chain) was sequenced for a study of control samples from healthy donors and cancer patients. The V end lost 9 bases, the J end lost 3 bases, and 13 bases lay between the germline ends. The germline V gene encodes CDR1 LNHDA and CDR2 SQIVND (reference sequence). The CDR3 has 13 amino acids. Assay: immunoSEQ multiplex PCR; the TCRdb copy retains only in-frame clones and omits some. The sample gives about 410,000 clones, about 93% of which show up once; 5% to 8% is in the top ten. The sample comprised PBMCs. The rearrangement joins TRBV19 to TRBJ2-3; possibly TRBD1 or TRBD2 for D (5 bases each). The TCR comes from a middle-aged man with head and neck cancer. The CDR3 DNA sequence: TGTGCCAGCCAACGGGACGGAACAGATACGCAGTATTTT. This codes for CASQRDGTDTQYF.